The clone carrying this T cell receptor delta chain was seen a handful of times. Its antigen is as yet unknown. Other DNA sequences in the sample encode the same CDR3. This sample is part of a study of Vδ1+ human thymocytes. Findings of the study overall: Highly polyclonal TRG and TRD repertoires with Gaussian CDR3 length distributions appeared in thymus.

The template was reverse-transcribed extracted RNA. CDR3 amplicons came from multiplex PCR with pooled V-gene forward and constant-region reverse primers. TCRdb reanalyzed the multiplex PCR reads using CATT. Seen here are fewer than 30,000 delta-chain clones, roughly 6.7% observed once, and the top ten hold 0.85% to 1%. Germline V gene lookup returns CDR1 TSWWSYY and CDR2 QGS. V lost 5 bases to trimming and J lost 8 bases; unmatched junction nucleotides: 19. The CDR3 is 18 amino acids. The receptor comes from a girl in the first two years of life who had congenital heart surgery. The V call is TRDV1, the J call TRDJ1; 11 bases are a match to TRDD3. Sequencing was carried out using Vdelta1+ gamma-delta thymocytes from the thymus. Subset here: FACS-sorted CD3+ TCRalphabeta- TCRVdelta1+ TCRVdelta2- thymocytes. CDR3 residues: CALGTPPVLGDSERKLIF. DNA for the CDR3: TGTGCTCTTGGGACACCCCCCGTACTGGGGGATAGTGAGAGGAAACTCATCTTT.